One and the same sample provided the 27 T cell receptor beta chains below, sequenced in a study of sequential checkpoint blockade in melanoma. Treatment in this sample: randomized to nivolumab then ipilimumab (arm A) or the reverse (arm B). TCRdb's table, derived via immunoSEQ multiplex PCR, lists solely in-frame clones and lacks some. The data hold about 11,000 clones, with roughly four fifths observed a single time. Here the sequenced sample was CD8+ T cells sorted from blood (inferred from file names), taken from a patient given nivolumab and ipilimumab in sequence. The source of these receptors is a human donor with melanoma.

About this clone itself: At the DNA level, this CDR3 is encoded by other sequences in the same sample as well. V is TRBV19 and J is TRBJ1-6; D uncertain. The CDR3 sequence is 16 residues long. In germline, CDR1 is LNHDA, CDR2 SQIVND (reference sequence). Trimming took 7 bases from V and 0 from J, leaving 13 bases between them. For the CDR3, the DNA is TGTGCCAGTACCCCCCTGGGGAGCTCCTATAATTCACCCCTCCACTTT. It encodes CASTPLGSSYNSPLHF.

With regard to this clone: It is unclear where the CDR3 begins or ends on the DNA, so no DNA is shown, and the CDR3 is as TCRdb lists it. This sequence joins TRBV27 and TRBJ2-7; no DNA check was done on the table's D call, TRBD1. Ends included, the CDR3 has 16 residues. Germline loops: CDR1 MNHEY, CDR2 SMNVEV (reference sequence). This CDR3 reads CASSSSGQGFPYEQYF.

The V and J genes are TRBV27 and TRBJ1-2; D perhaps matches TRBD1 (6 bases). In germline, CDR1 is MNHEY, CDR2 SMNVEV (reference sequence). Deletions cut 5 bases from V and 4 bases from J, with 11 bases between. This CDR3 is 13 amino acids long. The CDR3 protein is CASSPTGLYGYTF. CDR3 sequence (DNA): TGTGCCAGCAGTCCGACAGGCCTCTATGGCTACACCTTC.

V and J are TRBV28 and TRBJ2-3; TRBD1 matches at 7 bases. The V and J ends lost 3 bases and 5 bases, in that order; junction bases with no gene match: 5. Per germline, CDR1 MDHEN and CDR2 SYDVKM. The length of the CDR3 is 14 residues. CDR3 residues: CASSFTGDIDTQYF. The CDR3 DNA is TGTGCCAGCAGTTTCACAGGGGATATAGATACGCAGTATTTT.

This chain connects TRBV6-6 to TRBJ1-2; tentatively, D is TRBD1 (6 bases). CDR1 is MNHNY and CDR2 is SVGAGI in the germline V gene (reference sequence). The CDR3 sequence is 14 residues long. With 4 bases removed from V and 2 bases from J, the gap between germline ends came to 11 bases. In nucleotides, the CDR3 is TGTGCCAGCAGTTCCCTTACAGGGAACTATGGCTACACCTTC. Amino acids: CASSSLTGNYGYTF.

This clone was counted only a few times. The chain links TRBV7-9 to TRBJ2-7; 7 bases are shared with TRBD1. Trimming took 5 bases from V and 2 from J; bases not matched to a gene: 6. The length of the CDR3 is 14 residues. Germline values: CDR1 SEHNR, CDR2 FQNEAQ (reference sequence). CDR3 loop: CASSSGQDPYEQYF. CDR3 in DNA: TGTGCCAGCAGCAGCGGACAGGATCCCTACGAGCAGTACTTC.

The chain has TRBV10-1 and TRBJ2-3; 10 positions match TRBD2. CDR3 length: 13 residues. CDR1 is WNHNN, CDR2 SYGVQD, per germline (reference sequence). The J segment lost 2 bases and the V segment lost 9 bases, leaving 2 bases of the junction unmatched. For the CDR3, the DNA is TGCGCCAGTAGCGGGGGGACCACAGATACGCAGTATTTT. Protein sequence: CASSGGTTDTQYF.

J is TRBJ2-7 and V is TRBV5-6, with 7 bases that match TRBD1. CDR1 is SGHDT and CDR2 is YYEEEE in the germline V gene. This CDR3 is 17 amino acids long. Losses at the gene ends were 0 bases for V and 3 bases for J; bases not matched to a gene: 12. The CDR3 nucleotides read TGTGCCAGCAGCTTGGGCAGCTTGGGACAGACCCTCTACGAGCAGTACTTC. Protein product: CASSLGSLGQTLYEQYF.

V usage is TRBV12-5 and J usage is TRBJ2-7; 9 nucleotides align to TRBD2. Germline-derived CDR1 and CDR2 are LGHNT and FRNRAP. The trim removed 1 base at V and 6 bases at J, leaving 7 bases unmatched. The CDR3 is made up of 15 amino acids. The CDR3 loop is CASGLGTSVGSEQYF. The CDR3 coding sequence is TGTGCTAGTGGTTTGGGGACTAGCGTAGGATCCGAGCAGTACTTC.

This chain links TRBV6-5 with TRBJ2-7; 7 nucleotides agree with TRBD2. CDR1 MNHEY and CDR2 SVGAGI come from the germline V gene. J lost 5 bases, V lost 3 bases, and 7 bases had no gene match. The CDR3 is made up of 14 amino acids. The DNA for the CDR3 is TGTGCCAGCAGTTATGAACTAGCGCCCCACGAGCAGTACTTC. Translation: CASSYELAPHEQYF.

The chain links TRBV9 to TRBJ2-5, with 7 bases lining up with TRBD2. In germline, CDR1 is SGDLS, CDR2 YYNGEE. Losses at the gene ends were 0 bases for V and 1 base for J; bases not matched to a gene: 3. This CDR3 spans 15 amino acids. CDR3 DNA sequence: TGTGCCAGCAGCGTAGCCGGGAGGATCCAAGAGACCCAGTACTTC. Protein product: CASSVAGRIQETQYF.

This clone was seen more than once but under ten times. The V and J genes are TRBV6-4 and TRBJ2-1, with TRBD2 matching over 7 bases. With V trimmed by 2 bases and J by 6 bases, 7 bases remained unmatched. This CDR3 is built from 15 residues. Germline V CDR1 and CDR2: MRHNA, SNTAGT. Written as DNA, the CDR3 is TGTGCCAGCAGTGACGACTTATGGGGGGGCAATGAGCAGTTCTTC. Translation gives CASSDDLWGGNEQFF.

The rearrangement uses TRBV19 and TRBJ2-3, with 7 bases aligning to TRBD2. There are 15 residues in the CDR3. Trimming cost V 4 bases and J 3 bases; bases outside gene matches: 7. The V gene's germline CDR1 is LNHDA and CDR2 SQIVND (reference sequence). CDR3 nucleotide sequence: TGTGCCAGTAGTAACGGACTAGGCGGAACAGATACGCAGTATTTT. Translating gives CASSNGLGGTDTQYF.

The chain combines TRBV9 with TRBJ1-1; possible D gene TRBD1, 5 bases. The germline V gene encodes CDR1 SGDLS and CDR2 YYNGEE. With 0 bases removed from V and 3 bases from J, the gap between germline ends came to 6 bases. CDR3 size: 13 residues. DNA of the CDR3: TGTGCCAGCAGCGTAGGGGGGGACACTGAAGCTTTCTTT. Protein sequence: CASSVGGDTEAFF.

The chain joins TRBV4-2 to TRBJ2-2; 11 nucleotides line up with TRBD2. In germline, CDR1 is LGHNA, CDR2 YNFKEQ. The CDR3 sequence is 17 residues long. Trimming removed 0 bases from V and 6 bases from J; junction bases left unmatched: 6. This CDR3 reads CASSQDVSGGGSGELFF. CDR3 DNA: TGTGCCAGCAGCCAAGACGTTAGCGGGGGGGGCTCCGGGGAGCTGTTTTTT.

This clone has only one observation. The chain is built from TRBV5-4 and TRBJ1-1, with no clear D. CDR3 length: 13 amino acids. V was pared by 6 bases and J by 1 base, with 10 bases between. The germline CDR1 and CDR2 sequences are SGHNT and YYREEE (reference sequence). The CDR3 here is CASTGDENTEAFF. DNA for the CDR3: TGTGCCAGCACCGGAGATGAGAACACTGAAGCTTTCTTT.

This sequence joins TRBV5-4 and TRBJ2-1, with a weak D call TRBD2 (6 bases). V was pared by 3 bases and J by 7 bases, with 11 bases between. The CDR3 is made up of 13 amino acids. The V gene's germline CDR1 is SGHNT and CDR2 YYREEE (reference sequence). The DNA for the CDR3 is TGTGCCAGCAGCTCCGGGAGAAATAATGAGCAGTTCTTC. Amino acids: CASSSGRNNEQFF.

The chain joins TRBV13 to TRBJ1-1; the D gene is possibly TRBD1 (6 bases). There are 16 residues in the CDR3. V was pared by 7 bases and J by 4 bases, with 22 bases between. Germline-derived CDR1 and CDR2 are PRHDT and FYEKMQ (reference sequence). The CDR3 DNA follows: TGTGCCAGCACCGAGGGGGGGGGCTGGGAAGGCACTGAAGCTTTCTTT. Translated: CASTEGGGWEGTEAFF.

The rearrangement links TRBV7-8 to TRBJ2-7; the match to TRBD2 covers 15 bases. Germline V CDR1 and CDR2: SGHVS, FQNEAQ. This CDR3 is 18 amino acids long. V shed 1 base, J shed 2 bases, and the junction held 6 bases outside the gene matches. The CDR3 nucleotides read TGTGCCAGCAGCTTAGGGACTAGCGGGAGGGCCTCGCCCTACGAGCAGTACTTC. It translates to CASSLGTSGRASPYEQYF.

This clone has only one observation. This sequence joins TRBV25-1 and TRBJ2-1; 8 nucleotides line up with TRBD1. Trimming removed 1 base from V and 7 bases from J; junction bases left unmatched: 9. The CDR3 is made up of 16 amino acids. Germline-derived CDR1 and CDR2 are MGHDK and SYGVNS. The CDR3 sequence is CASSEWGRGRLNEQFF. CDR3 nucleotides: TGTGCCAGCAGTGAATGGGGCAGGGGGCGTTTAAATGAGCAGTTCTTC.

The chain joins TRBV6-6 to TRBJ1-4, with D unclear. CDR1 and CDR2 (germline): MNHNY, SVGAGI (reference sequence). This CDR3 is 13 amino acids long. Trimming left V 2 bases short and J 7 bases short, with 8 bases between. DNA for the CDR3: TGTGCCAGCAGTTACCTGGGAGGTGAAAAACTGTTTTTT. Protein: CASSYLGGEKLFF.

This chain uses TRBV6-5 with TRBJ2-6; unclear D gene. This CDR3 is built from 15 residues. Trimming pared 0 bases from V and 1 base from J, leaving 4 bases between. CDR1 is MNHEY and CDR2 is SVGAGI in the germline V gene. As DNA, the CDR3 is TGTGCCAGCAGTTACTCTATATCTGGGGCCAACGTCCTGACTTTC. Translation gives CASSYSISGANVLTF.

Here the CDR3 DNA reads TGTGCCAGCAGTTCGCGAGCGGGAGGGCCGTGGAATGAGCAGTTCTTC. This codes for CASSSRAGGPWNEQFF. V usage is TRBV28 and J usage is TRBJ2-1; 10 bases align to TRBD2. The germline CDR1 and CDR2 sequences are MDHEN and SYDVKM. V was clipped by 4 bases and J by 7 bases; unmatched bases: 10. This CDR3 spans 16 amino acids.

The chain employs TRBV5-8 and TRBJ2-7; the D gene is possibly TRBD2 (5 bases). Trimming left V 1 base short and J 0 bases short, with 11 bases between. Germline assignment: CDR1 SGHTS and CDR2 YDEGEE. The CDR3 runs to 15 residues. CDR3 loop: CASSLRTPRSYEQYF. CDR3 in DNA: TGTGCCAGCAGCTTGAGGACTCCCCGCTCCTACGAGCAGTACTTC.

This clone was counted between two and nine times. The rearrangement uses TRBV6-4 and TRBJ2-3; possible D gene TRBD1, 7 bases. Per the germline V gene, CDR1 is MRHNA and CDR2 is SNTAGT. The CDR3 extends over 16 amino acids. The V end was cut by 0 bases, the J end by 4 bases, with 14 bases between. In DNA, the CDR3 is TGTGCCAGCAGTGACTCCGCCCAGGGGGGCGCAGATACGCAGTATTTT. It is translated as CASSDSAQGGADTQYF.

J is TRBJ2-7 and V is TRBV13, with D possibly TRBD1 on 5 matching bases. This CDR3 region has 15 residues. Looked up from germline, CDR1 is PRHDT and CDR2 is FYEKMQ (reference sequence). V gave up 5 bases and J gave up 3 bases, with 17 bases separating them. CDR3 loop: CASSQLVSQGYEQYF. DNA for the CDR3: TGTGCCAGCAGCCAATTAGTCAGCCAGGGCTACGAGCAGTACTTC. Based on the CDR3 plus reference TRBV13 and TRBJ2-7, the full variable domain is AAGVIQSPRHLIKEKRETATLKCYPIPRHDTVYWYQQGPGQDPQFLISFYEKMQSDKGSIPDRFSAQQFSDYHSELNMSSLELGDSALYFCASSQLVSQGYEQYFGPGTRLTVT.

This clone showed up just once. The V call is TRBV2, the J call TRBJ1-2; TRBD1 agrees at 7 bases. This CDR3 region has 15 residues. Per the germline V gene, CDR1 is SNHLY and CDR2 is FYNNEI. Germline trimming cut 3 bases from V and 8 bases from J; bases unmatched to any gene: 12. The CDR3 is CASSDGDRAFMGYTF. CDR3 nucleotides: TGTGCCAGCAGTGACGGCGACAGGGCCTTCATGGGCTACACCTTC.